This TCR beta chain was documented in a study of cytomegalovirus exposure and HLA in healthy donors. Study in general: Of 300 to 450 genotyped donors, roughly 80% clustered with self-reported Caucasian donors.

Study conclusions and caveats: Relative to equally common others, HLA-associated TCR beta chains showed greater clonal expansion in a later analysis. A later analysis associated under 20,000 TCR beta sequences with HLA alleles at a 0.05 false discovery rate. Cytomegalovirus status was reportedly diagnosed by the classifier with high specificity and sensitivity.

Turning to this clone: Its antigen is not identified.

The study ran its PCR with 60 Vbeta and 13 Jbeta primers. Only in-frame clones appear in the TCRdb table, and some are missing; sequencing was by immunoSEQ multiplex PCR. The sample carries roughly 66,000 clones, 55% to 70% recorded once. CDR1 and CDR2 (germline): SNHLY, FYNNEI. The V gene end was trimmed by 6 bases and the J gene end by 4 bases; junction bases not matched to a gene: 6. The CDR3 spans 14 residues. This clonotype was sampled from a woman aged 50 to 60 in good health and CMV-seronegative. The chain is built from TRBV2 and TRBJ2-7, with TRBD1 matching over 10 bases. The sequenced sample consisted of PBMCs. DNA for the CDR3: TGTGCCAGCAGACTGGGGACAGGGGAATACGAGCAGTACTTC. Translated: CASRLGTGEYEQYF. Full variable domain (missing parts from reference TRBV2 and TRBJ2-7): EPEVTQTPSHQVTQMGQEVILRCVPISNHLYFYWYRQILGQKVEFLVSFYNNEISEKSEIFDDQFSVERPDGSNFTLKIRSTKLEDSAMYFCASRLGTGEYEQYFGPGTRLTVT.